This entry lists 5 T cell receptor beta chains sequenced from one sample in a study of PD-L1 blockade in urothelial cancer. Time point: peripheral blood 6 weeks after treatment start. Measured with immunoSEQ multiplex PCR; TCRdb has only the in-frame clones, and not every one. Found here are 66,000 or so clones, 88% of them singletons; the top ten hold 10% to 12%. This sample comprised PBMCs, obtained around atezolizumab (anti-PD-L1) treatment. These receptors came from a man aged 60 to 75 with urothelial cancer.

This chain joins TRBV5-1 and TRBJ2-7; D is possibly TRBD1 (5 bases). Looked up from germline, CDR1 is SGHRS and CDR2 is YFSETQ. Trimming shortened V by 4 bases and J by 4 bases, and 21 bases separated the two germline ends. The CDR3 runs to 16 residues. The CDR3 loop is CASSPGFSGIWYEQYF. The CDR3 coding sequence is TGCGCCAGCAGCCCCGGGTTTTCAGGGATCTGGTACGAGCAGTACTTC.

Only one count was recorded for this clone. V gene TRBV6-5 combines with J gene TRBJ1-2; the D gene is possibly TRBD1 (5 bases). Germline-derived CDR1 and CDR2 are MNHEY and SVGAGI. CDR3 length: 12 amino acids. Trimming shortened V by 6 bases and J by 4 bases, and 9 bases separated the two germline ends. DNA for the CDR3: TGTGCCAGCAGCCAGGGACTCTATGGCTACACCTTC. This sequence encodes CASSQGLYGYTF.

The CDR3 DNA reads as TGTGCCAGTAGTATCAGCGAGGGTTACAATGAGCAGTTCTTC. Protein: CASSISEGYNEQFF. The chain has TRBV19 and TRBJ2-1, with a tentative D call TRBD2 (5 bases). Germline V gene lookup returns CDR1 LNHDA and CDR2 SQIVND (reference sequence). V lost 3 bases to trimming and J lost 4 bases, with 10 bases between them. This CDR3 is 14 amino acids long.

This clone has more than one count but fewer than ten. The chain is built from TRBV7-3 and TRBJ2-5, with 8 bases identical to TRBD2. Unmatched junction bases numbered 12, after V lost 4 bases and J lost 2 bases. CDR3 length equals 17 residues. CDR1 SGHTA and CDR2 FQGTGA come from the germline V gene. The CDR3 sequence: CASSWPGAGGEQETQYF. The CDR3 DNA sequence: TGTGCCAGCAGCTGGCCCGGGGCGGGGGGTGAACAAGAGACCCAGTACTTC.

This chain uses TRBV5-1 with TRBJ2-7; TRBD2 matches at 9 bases. V dropped 8 bases and J dropped 7; count of bases not matched to a gene: 13. This CDR3 contains 14 residues. Germline lookup yields CDR1 SGHRS and CDR2 YFSETQ. The CDR3 DNA sequence: TGCGCCAGTCGGTTAGCGGGAGAAGGTTGGGAGCAGTACTTC. Its protein is CASRLAGEGWEQYF.